Presented here are 22 T cell receptor beta chains from one specimen sequenced in a study of CD8+ T cells in alopecia areata. Reverse transcribed after extraction, RNA yielded cDNA as the sequencing template. TCRdb keeps only in-frame clones here, not all; method: immunoSEQ multiplex PCR. The sample includes 110,000 to 150,000 clones, roughly three fifths seen only once; the top ten take roughly 6.5%. The starting material was CD4+ T cells sorted from blood, obtained at week 0. These receptors came from a human donor with alopecia areata.

This sequence joins TRBV7-2 and TRBJ2-3; 7 nucleotides align to TRBD2. The CDR3 has 14 residues. The germline CDR1 and CDR2 sequences are SGHTA and FQGNSA. With V trimmed by 0 bases and J by 7 bases, 4 bases remained unmatched. CDR3 DNA sequence: TGTGCCAGCAGCTTAGCACTAGCGAGGAATACGCAGTATTTT. This encodes CASSLALARNTQYF.

This clone has more than one count but fewer than ten. The chain has TRBV19 and TRBJ1-2, with 10 bases aligning to TRBD1. V was pared by 5 bases and J by 2 bases, with 2 bases of the junction left unmatched. Germline-derived CDR1 and CDR2 are LNHDA and SQIVND (reference sequence). CDR3 length equals 14 residues. The CDR3: CASSDRGQNYGYTF. In nucleotides, the CDR3 is TGTGCCAGTAGTGACAGGGGGCAGAACTATGGCTACACCTTC.

This clone was detected only once. This rearrangement joins TRBV29-1 to TRBJ2-5; D not certain. The CDR3 has 11 residues. Germline V gives CDR1 SQVTM, CDR2 ANQGSEA. V shed 3 bases and J shed 7 bases, with 9 bases lying between them. DNA for the CDR3: TGCAGCGTTGAGGGGTTTGGGACCCAGTACTTC. Its translation is CSVEGFGTQYF.

This clone was detected a few times. The chain employs TRBV6-5 and TRBJ2-5; the match to TRBD2 covers 8 bases. Losses at the gene ends were 0 bases for V and 0 bases for J; bases not matched to a gene: 3. Germline values: CDR1 MNHEY, CDR2 SVGAGI. The CDR3 is 16 amino acids. The CDR3 sequence: CASSYSRGGYQETQYF. The CDR3 nucleotides read TGTGCCAGCAGTTACTCCCGCGGGGGGTACCAAGAGACCCAGTACTTC.

This chain joins TRBV29-1 and TRBJ1-5; 10 nucleotides match TRBD1. Trimming at V came to 6 bases and at J to 5 bases, leaving 10 bases not matched to a gene. Germline CDR1 and CDR2: SQVTM and ANQGSEA. The CDR3 consists of 15 residues. The CDR3 DNA reads TGCAGCGTAGCTGACTCCGGGACAGGGGATCAGCCCCAGCATTTT. Its translation is CSVADSGTGDQPQHF. Using reference TRBV29-1 and TRBJ1-5 for the parts outside the CDR3, the full variable domain is SAVISQKPSRDICQRGTSLTIQCQVDSQVTMMFWYRQQPGQSLTLIATANQGSEATYESGFVIDKFPISRPNLTFSTLTVSNMSPEDSSIYLCSVADSGTGDQPQHFGDGTRLSIL.

This clone appeared a few times. The chain couples TRBV7-2 to TRBJ1-5; 8 nucleotides match TRBD1. CDR3 size: 14 residues. Per germline, CDR1 SGHTA and CDR2 FQGNSA. Losses at the gene ends were 4 bases for V and 4 bases for J; bases not matched to a gene: 3. CDR3 in amino acids: CASSSQGANQPQHF. The CDR3 DNA follows: TGTGCCAGCAGCTCGCAGGGGGCGAATCAGCCCCAGCATTTT.

As regards this clone: Other DNA sequences in this sample translate to the same CDR3. The V gene is TRBV29-1, the J gene TRBJ2-2, with D perhaps TRBD1 or TRBD2 (5 bases each). This CDR3 is 11 amino acids long. Germline CDR1 is SQVTM and CDR2 is ANQGSEA. With 4 bases removed from V and 6 bases from J, the gap between germline ends came to 6 bases. The CDR3 bases are TGCAGCGTTGGGGGGTCCGGGGAGCTGTTTTTT. Residues: CSVGGSGELFF.

The chain couples TRBV11-2 to TRBJ2-2; tentative D call: TRBD2 (6 bases). The CDR3 has 15 residues. Trimming took off 1 base at V and 1 base at J, with 7 bases between the two ends. Germline loops: CDR1 SGHAT, CDR2 FQNNGV. CDR3 residues: CASSLAGENTGELFF. In DNA, the CDR3 is TGTGCCAGCAGCTTAGCGGGGGAGAACACCGGGGAGCTGTTTTTT.

This chain connects TRBV4-1 to TRBJ2-3; TRBD2 might be the D (5 bases). V lost 1 base to trimming and J lost 1 base, with 9 bases between them. The germline gives CDR1 MGHRA, CDR2 YSYEKL. This CDR3 is built from 15 residues. In DNA form, the CDR3 reads TGCGCCAGCAGCCAAGGGCGAGGGCGCACAGATACGCAGTATTTT. As protein: CASSQGRGRTDTQYF.

V gene TRBV5-6 combines with J gene TRBJ2-1; no reliable D call. CDR3 length: 15 amino acids. Trimming took off 0 bases at V and 1 base at J, with 8 bases between the two ends. Germline lookup yields CDR1 SGHDT and CDR2 YYEEEE. The CDR3 spells CASSLDDMSYNEQFF. The CDR3 region has the DNA TGTGCCAGCAGCTTGGATGATATGTCCTACAATGAGCAGTTCTTC.

V and J are TRBV4-3 and TRBJ1-5; D uncertain. This CDR3 is 17 amino acids long. Germline CDR1 and CDR2: LGHNA and YSLEER. The V and J ends lost 4 bases and 4 bases respectively, with 20 bases between them. The CDR3 bases are TGCGCCAGCAGCCCTAAAGTCGGCCTAGCCGGGAATCAGCCCCAGCATTTT. Translated: CASSPKVGLAGNQPQHF.

This sequence joins TRBV29-1 and TRBJ1-2; D ambiguous. The CDR3 covers 13 residues. CDR1 and CDR2 (germline): SQVTM, ANQGSEA. Trimming removed 7 bases from V and 0 bases from J, with 12 bases in between. The chain's CDR3 is CSDAKVANYGYTF. DNA of the CDR3: TGCAGCGATGCCAAGGTAGCTAACTATGGCTACACCTTC.

The V and J genes are TRBV5-6 and TRBJ2-5, with TRBD2 identical over 7 bases. CDR1 SGHDT and CDR2 YYEEEE come from the germline V gene. The CDR3 contains 14 residues. The V gene end was trimmed by 4 bases and the J gene end by 5 bases; junction bases not matched to a gene: 8. The CDR3: CASSRTGRRETQYF. Written as DNA, the CDR3 is TGTGCCAGCAGCCGAACCGGGAGGCGCGAGACCCAGTACTTC.

The chain is built from TRBV2 and TRBJ2-3; TRBD2 might be the D (7 bases). Germline V gene lookup returns CDR1 SNHLY and CDR2 FYNNEI. Trimming took off 6 bases at V and 1 base at J, with 17 bases between the two ends. This CDR3 has 16 residues. Here the CDR3 DNA reads TGTGCCAGCAGGAGGGGGGGGACGACCCGCACAGATACGCAGTATTTT. The encoded protein is CASRRGGTTRTDTQYF.

The gene calls are TRBV2 and TRBJ2-7; D is ambiguous. The CDR3 has 11 amino acids. Trimming stripped 4 bases from V and 5 bases from J, with 6 bases between. Germline CDR1 and CDR2: SNHLY and FYNNEI. The CDR3 loop is CASSGWDEQYF. CDR3 in DNA: TGTGCCAGCAGTGGGTGGGACGAGCAGTACTTC.

The V call is TRBV30, the J call TRBJ1-5; TRBD1 agrees at 7 bases. The CDR3 contains 13 residues. Germline V lookup: CDR1 GTSNPN, CDR2 SVGIG (reference sequence). Trimming removed 2 bases from V and 6 bases from J; junction bases left unmatched: 4. CDR3 sequence (DNA): TGTGCCTGGAGTTTGGGACAGCCTCAGCCCCAGCATTTT. This codes for CAWSLGQPQPQHF.

The chain has TRBV5-1 and TRBJ2-1; D is perhaps TRBD1 (5 bases). The ends were cut back, 4 bases at V and 0 bases at J, with 11 bases in the middle. Germline CDR1 and CDR2: SGHRS and YFSETQ. This CDR3 is 15 amino acids long. The CDR3 DNA follows: TGCGCCAGCAGCATGGACACGTTCTCCTACAATGAGCAGTTCTTC. Encoded protein: CASSMDTFSYNEQFF.

The chain carries TRBV4-1 and TRBJ2-7; no firm D call. CDR1 is MGHRA and CDR2 is YSYEKL in the germline V gene. This CDR3 contains 14 residues. Trimming pared 6 bases from V and 2 bases from J, leaving 14 bases between. For the CDR3, the DNA is TGCGCCAGCAGTCGAACCGGGTCCACCTACGAGCAGTACTTC. Translated: CASSRTGSTYEQYF.

V is TRBV11-2 and J is TRBJ2-5; D not resolved. Deletions cut 6 bases from V and 1 base from J, with 12 bases between. Looked up from germline, CDR1 is SGHAT and CDR2 is FQNNGV. The CDR3 contains 14 residues. CDR3 DNA: TGTGCCAGCAGTCCGCCTTCGGGCCAAGAGACCCAGTACTTC. It yields the protein CASSPPSGQETQYF.

This clone appeared a few times. The V gene is TRBV6-5, the J gene TRBJ2-2, with D unresolved. The CDR3 length is 14 residues. CDR1 is MNHEY, CDR2 SVGAGI, per germline. The ends were cut back, 5 bases at V and 3 bases at J, with 10 bases in the middle. CDR3 amino acids: CASSEMADTGELFF. For the CDR3, the DNA is TGTGCCAGCAGTGAAATGGCAGACACCGGGGAGCTGTTTTTT.

The sample holds a few counts of this clone. The rearrangement joins TRBV30 to TRBJ1-6; D gene uncertain. This CDR3 comprises 13 residues. V was trimmed by 4 bases and J by 13 bases, leaving 17 bases between them. Germline loops: CDR1 GTSNPN, CDR2 SVGIG (reference sequence). The CDR3 region has the DNA TGTGCCTGGACCCGGTCGGGAATATCGCCCCTCCACTTT. It yields the protein CAWTRSGISPLHF.

The rearrangement uses TRBV4-1 and TRBJ2-4; D perhaps matches TRBD2 (5 bases). V was cut by 2 bases and J by 0 bases, with 8 bases left in between. The CDR3 has 15 residues. The germline gives CDR1 MGHRA, CDR2 YSYEKL. CDR3 sequence reads: CASSQLGLAKNIQYF. In DNA, the CDR3 is TGCGCCAGCAGCCAACTTGGACTAGCCAAAAACATTCAGTACTTC.